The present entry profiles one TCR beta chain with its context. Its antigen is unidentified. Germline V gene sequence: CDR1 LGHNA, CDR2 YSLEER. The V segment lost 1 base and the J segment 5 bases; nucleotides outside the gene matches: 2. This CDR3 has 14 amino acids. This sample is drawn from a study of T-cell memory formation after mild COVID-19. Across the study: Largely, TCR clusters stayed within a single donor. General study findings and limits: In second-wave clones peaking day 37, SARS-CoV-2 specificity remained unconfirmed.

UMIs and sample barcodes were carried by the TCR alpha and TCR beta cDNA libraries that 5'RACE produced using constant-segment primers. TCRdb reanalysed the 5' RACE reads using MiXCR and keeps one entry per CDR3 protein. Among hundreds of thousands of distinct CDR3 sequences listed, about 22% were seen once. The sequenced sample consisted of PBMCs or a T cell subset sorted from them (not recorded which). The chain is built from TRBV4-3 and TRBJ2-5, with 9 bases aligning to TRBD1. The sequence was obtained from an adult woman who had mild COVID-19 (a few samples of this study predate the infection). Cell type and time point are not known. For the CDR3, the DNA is TGCGCCAGCAGCCAAGGGACAGGGGCTGAGACCCAGTACTTC. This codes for CASSQGTGAETQYF.